This is a list of T cell receptor beta chains from one sample in a study of blood T cell repertoires in COVID-19. Assay used: immunoSEQ multiplex PCR; TCRdb lists only in-frame clones, some missing. The sample carries 200,000 or so clones, 60% to 85% recorded once. The sample taken for sequencing was peripheral blood. These receptors were obtained from a man in his fifties or sixties with active or convalescent COVID-19. Each CDR3 is given with its conserved first and last residue. Fields, in order: D gene, V gene, J gene, clone size, CDR3 protein, CDR3 DNA. D genes are given only for firm matches. For some rows the clone size is stated as once, few or many, or as a class when expanded; others skip it.

D: NA
V: TRBV11-3
J: TRBJ2-1
size: NA
CDR3: CASSRGSYNEQFF
DNA: TGTGCCAGCAGCCGCGGCTCATACAATGAGCAGTTCTTC

D: TRBD2
V: TRBV5-4
J: TRBJ2-1
size: NA
CDR3: CASSSSGRAYNEQFF
DNA: TGTGCCAGCAGCTCTAGCGGGAGGGCCTACAATGAGCAGTTCTTC

D: TRBD1
V: TRBV29-1
J: TRBJ1-6
size: NA
CDR3: CSVMVGTEYSPLHF
DNA: TGCAGCGTTATGGTTGGGACAGAGTATTCACCCCTCCACTTT

D: TRBD2
V: TRBV13
J: TRBJ2-7
size: NA
CDR3: CASSLIKTAGVDGSVPYEQYF
DNA: TGTGCCAGCAGCTTAATAAAGACCGCGGGAGTCGATGGGTCTGTTCCCTACGAGCAGTACTTC

D: TRBD2
V: TRBV3-1/TRBV3-2
J: TRBJ2-1
size: NA
CDR3: CASRALGRERGEQFF
DNA: TGTGCCAGCAGAGCCCTGGGGCGGGAGAGAGGTGAGCAGTTCTTC

D: TRBD1
V: TRBV2
J: TRBJ1-1
size: NA
CDR3: CASIDRVGLLYTEAFF
DNA: TGTGCCAGCATTGACAGGGTAGGGCTTCTTTACACTGAAGCTTTCTTT

D: NA
V: TRBV6-5
J: TRBJ2-7
size: NA
CDR3: CATCRTAFYEQYF
DNA: TGTGCCACCTGCCGGACAGCGTTCTACGAGCAGTACTTC

D: NA
V: TRBV6-5
J: TRBJ1-6
size: NA
CDR3: CASSRSTGNSPLHF
DNA: TGTGCCAGCAGCCGCTCCACGGGAAATTCACCCCTCCACTTT

D: NA
V: TRBV29-1
J: TRBJ2-5
size: NA
CDR3: CSVGSPSGETQYF
DNA: TGCAGCGTGGGGAGTCCCAGCGGGGAGACCCAGTACTTC

D: TRBD2
V: TRBV24-1
J: TRBJ2-3
size: NA
CDR3: CATSDPTSGFTDTQYF
DNA: TGTGCCACCAGTGATCCGACTAGCGGCTTCACAGATACGCAGTATTTT

D: NA
V: TRBV6-2/TRBV6-3
J: TRBJ2-1
size: NA
CDR3: CASSLQGRTQSEQFF
DNA: TGTGCCAGCAGTTTACAGGGTCGCACCCAATCTGAGCAGTTCTTC

D: NA
V: TRBV5-1
J: TRBJ1-3
size: NA
CDR3: CASSPSRSGNTIYF
DNA: TGCGCCAGCAGCCCGTCGAGATCTGGAAACACCATATATTTT

D: NA
V: TRBV5-5
J: TRBJ2-2
size: NA
CDR3: CASSLGRATGELFF
DNA: TGTGCCAGCAGCTTGGGGAGGGCCACCGGGGAGCTGTTTTTT

D: NA
V: TRBV7-2
J: TRBJ2-5
size: few
CDR3: CASRTDSAQETQYF
DNA: TGTGCCAGCAGAACCGACAGTGCCCAAGAGACCCAGTACTTC

D: TRBD1
V: TRBV28
J: TRBJ1-1
size: NA
CDR3: CASSLETGVHTEAFF
DNA: TGTGCCAGCAGTTTGGAGACAGGGGTTCACACTGAAGCTTTCTTT

D: NA
V: TRBV7-9
J: TRBJ2-1
size: NA
CDR3: CASSLVPGWYNEQFF
DNA: TGTGCCAGCAGCTTAGTACCGGGATGGTACAATGAGCAGTTCTTC

D: TRBD1
V: TRBV6-5
J: TRBJ2-1
size: NA
CDR3: CASSQTGGSYNEQFF
DNA: TGTGCCAGCAGTCAAACAGGGGGCTCCTACAATGAGCAGTTCTTC

D: NA
V: TRBV12-3/TRBV12-4
J: TRBJ2-7
size: NA
CDR3: CASSLQGLYEQYF
DNA: TGTGCCAGCAGTTTACAGGGTCTCTACGAGCAGTACTTC

D: TRBD2
V: TRBV6-5
J: TRBJ2-3
size: NA
CDR3: CASSRGADTQYF
DNA: TGTGCCAGCTCACGGGGGGCAGATACGCAGTATTTT

D: NA
V: TRBV6-5
J: TRBJ1-1
size: few
CDR3: CASGRGGNTEAFF
DNA: TGTGCCAGCGGGAGGGGGGGGAACACTGAAGCTTTCTTT

D: NA
V: TRBV30
J: TRBJ1-3
size: NA
CDR3: CAWTPGRRGNTIYF
DNA: TGTGCCTGGACCCCCGGCAGGAGGGGAAACACCATATATTTT

D: NA
V: TRBV6-5
J: TRBJ1-2
size: NA
CDR3: CASRPQGFGGYTF
DNA: TGTGCCAGCAGACCCCAGGGTTTTGGTGGCTACACCTTC

D: TRBD1
V: TRBV10-3
J: TRBJ1-6
size: NA
CDR3: CAISESTGGASYNSPLHF
DNA: TGTGCCATCAGTGAAAGTACAGGGGGCGCGTCCTATAATTCACCCCTCCACTTT

D: NA
V: TRBV12-3/TRBV12-4
J: TRBJ2-1
size: NA
CDR3: CASSFGRRGEQFF
DNA: TGTGCCAGCAGTTTCGGCCGGAGAGGAGAGCAGTTCTTC

D: NA
V: TRBV5-1
J: TRBJ1-2
size: NA
CDR3: CASSIEGDGYTF
DNA: TGCGCCAGCAGTATTGAGGGTGATGGCTACACCTTC

D: NA
V: TRBV6-2/TRBV6-3
J: TRBJ2-5
size: NA
CDR3: CASSRAGLQETQYF
DNA: TGTGCCAGCAGTCGCGCAGGGCTCCAAGAGACCCAGTACTTC

D: NA
V: TRBV2
J: TRBJ2-7
size: NA
CDR3: CASNRETYEQYF
DNA: TGTGCCAGTAACAGGGAAACCTACGAGCAGTACTTC

D: NA
V: TRBV4-1
J: TRBJ2-2
size: few
CDR3: CASSQETSGTLNTGELFF
DNA: TGCGCCAGCAGCCAAGAAACATCCGGGACTTTGAACACCGGGGAGCTGTTTTTT

D: NA
V: TRBV27
J: TRBJ1-1
size: once
CDR3: CASSLGFGTEAFF
DNA: TGTGCCAGCAGTTTAGGCTTCGGGACTGAAGCTTTCTTT

D: TRBD2
V: TRBV5-5
J: TRBJ2-1
size: NA
CDR3: CASSPTSGPYNEQFF
DNA: TGTGCCAGCAGCCCGACTAGCGGTCCTTACAATGAGCAGTTCTTC

D: TRBD2
V: TRBV2
J: TRBJ2-3
size: many
CDR3: CASRSGTSWVDTQYF
DNA: TGTGCCAGCAGATCGGGGACTAGCTGGGTAGATACGCAGTATTTT

D: NA
V: TRBV2
J: TRBJ2-5
size: many
CDR3: CASSPYGASVNQETQYF
DNA: TGTGCCAGCAGCCCGTACGGGGCTAGCGTGAACCAAGAGACCCAGTACTTC

D: TRBD1
V: TRBV19
J: TRBJ1-5
size: NA
CDR3: CASSLRRGRGFGSNQPQHF
DNA: TGTGCCAGTAGTCTAAGAAGGGGGCGCGGGTTCGGAAGCAATCAGCCCCAGCATTTT

D: TRBD1
V: TRBV2
J: TRBJ1-4
size: NA
CDR3: CASGQVVAEKLFF
DNA: TGTGCCAGCGGACAGGTGGTGGCTGAAAAACTGTTTTTT

D: NA
V: TRBV15
J: TRBJ2-7
size: NA
CDR3: CATSRLRPFAYEQYF
DNA: TGTGCCACCAGCAGACTGCGCCCCTTTGCCTACGAGCAGTACTTC

D: NA
V: TRBV30
J: TRBJ2-3
size: NA
CDR3: CAWNPPVASADTQYF
DNA: TGTGCCTGGAATCCCCCGGTAGCGTCGGCAGATACGCAGTATTTT

D: NA
V: TRBV7-2
J: TRBJ1-1
size: NA
CDR3: CASSLKGGTEAFF
DNA: TGTGCCAGCAGCTTAAAGGGAGGGACTGAAGCTTTCTTT

D: NA
V: TRBV19
J: TRBJ1-1
size: few
CDR3: CASAGETAEAFF
DNA: TGTGCCAGTGCAGGGGAAACGGCTGAAGCTTTCTTT

D: TRBD2
V: TRBV19
J: TRBJ2-6
size: NA
CDR3: CASVKRGGNVLTF
DNA: TGTGCCAGCGTAAAACGGGGGGGCAACGTCCTGACTTTC

D: NA
V: TRBV15
J: TRBJ2-4
size: NA
CDR3: CATTAGLGAKNIQYF
DNA: TGTGCCACCACCGCGGGCCTCGGGGCCAAAAACATTCAGTACTTC

D: TRBD1
V: TRBV27
J: TRBJ2-1
size: NA
CDR3: CASRKQGARNEQFF
DNA: TGTGCCAGCAGAAAACAGGGGGCGCGAAATGAGCAGTTCTTC

D: TRBD1
V: TRBV15
J: TRBJ1-4
size: NA
CDR3: CATSRVRAGGSEKLFF
DNA: TGTGCCACCAGCAGAGTTCGGGCAGGGGGCAGTGAAAAACTGTTTTTT

D: TRBD2
V: TRBV4-3
J: TRBJ2-3
size: NA
CDR3: CASSQGMAGGPIDTQYF
DNA: TGCGCCAGCAGCCAAGGGATGGCGGGAGGGCCAATAGATACGCAGTATTTT

D: TRBD1
V: TRBV7-9
J: TRBJ2-7
size: NA
CDR3: CASSFARGHYEQYF
DNA: TGTGCCAGCAGCTTTGCCAGGGGGCACTACGAGCAGTACTTC

D: TRBD2
V: TRBV7-2
J: TRBJ2-5
size: NA
CDR3: CASSFFSGRETQYF
DNA: TGTGCCAGCAGCTTTTTTAGCGGGAGGGAGACCCAGTACTTC

D: NA
V: TRBV6-5
J: TRBJ1-3
size: NA
CDR3: CASTSQADTIYF
DNA: TGTGCCAGCACCTCCCAGGCAGACACCATATATTTT

D: TRBD1
V: TRBV27
J: TRBJ2-1
size: NA
CDR3: CASSPYAQGDWWNEQFF
DNA: TGTGCCAGCAGTCCTTACGCACAGGGGGATTGGTGGAATGAGCAGTTCTTC

D: TRBD1
V: TRBV30
J: TRBJ1-6
size: once
CDR3: CARTGQGADSPLHF
DNA: TGTGCCCGCACGGGACAGGGGGCTGATTCACCCCTCCACTTT

D: NA
V: TRBV4-1
J: TRBJ2-4
size: NA
CDR3: CASSQGSANMAKNIQYF
DNA: TGCGCCAGCAGTCAGGGGTCGGCGAATATGGCCAAAAACATTCAGTACTTC

D: NA
V: TRBV4-3
J: TRBJ2-7
size: NA
CDR3: CASSPEEGMNEQYF
DNA: TGCGCCAGCAGCCCAGAGGAGGGGATGAACGAGCAGTACTTC